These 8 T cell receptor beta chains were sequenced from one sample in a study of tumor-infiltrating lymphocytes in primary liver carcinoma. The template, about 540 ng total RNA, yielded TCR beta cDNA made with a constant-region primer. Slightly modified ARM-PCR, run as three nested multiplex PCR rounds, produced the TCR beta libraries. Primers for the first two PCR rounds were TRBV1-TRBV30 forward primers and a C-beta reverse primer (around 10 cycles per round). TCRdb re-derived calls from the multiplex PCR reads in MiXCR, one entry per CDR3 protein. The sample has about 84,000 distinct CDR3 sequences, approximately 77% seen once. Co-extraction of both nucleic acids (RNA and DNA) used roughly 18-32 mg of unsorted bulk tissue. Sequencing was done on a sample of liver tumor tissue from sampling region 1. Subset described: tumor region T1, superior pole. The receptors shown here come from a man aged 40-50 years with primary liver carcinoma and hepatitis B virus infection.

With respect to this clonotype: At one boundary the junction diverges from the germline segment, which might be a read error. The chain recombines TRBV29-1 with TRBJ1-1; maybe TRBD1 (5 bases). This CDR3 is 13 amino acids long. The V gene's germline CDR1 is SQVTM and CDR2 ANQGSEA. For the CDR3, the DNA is TGCAGCGTTCGACAGACCCTGAACACTGAAGCTTTCTTC. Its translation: CSVRQTLNTEAFF. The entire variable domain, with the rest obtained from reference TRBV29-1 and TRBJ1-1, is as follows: SAVISQKPSRDICQRGTSLTIQCQVDSQVTMMFWYRQQPGQSLTLIATANQGSEATYESGFVIDKFPISRPNLTFSTLTVSNMSPEDSSIYLCSVRQTLNTEAFFGQGTRLTVV.

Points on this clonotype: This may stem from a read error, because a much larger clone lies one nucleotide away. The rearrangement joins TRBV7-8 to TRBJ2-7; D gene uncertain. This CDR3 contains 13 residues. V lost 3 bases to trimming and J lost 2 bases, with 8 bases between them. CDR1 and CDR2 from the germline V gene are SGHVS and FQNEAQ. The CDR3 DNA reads TGTGCCAGCAGCTTGGGCAATGCCTACGAGCAGTACTTC. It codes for CASSLGNAYEQYF.

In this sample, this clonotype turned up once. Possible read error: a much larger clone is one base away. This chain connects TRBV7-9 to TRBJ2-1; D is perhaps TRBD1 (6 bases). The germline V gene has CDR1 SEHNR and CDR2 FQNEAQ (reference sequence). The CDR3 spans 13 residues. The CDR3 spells CASSHSPGDEKFF. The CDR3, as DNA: TGTGCCAGCAGCCATAGCCCAGGGGATGAGAAGTTCTTC.

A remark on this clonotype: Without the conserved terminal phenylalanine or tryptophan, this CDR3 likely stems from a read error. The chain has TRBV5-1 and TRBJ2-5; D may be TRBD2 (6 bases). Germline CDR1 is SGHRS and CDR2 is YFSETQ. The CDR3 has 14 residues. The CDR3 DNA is TGCGCCAGCAGCTTGGTCGGCGGGGACGAGACACAGTACTTA. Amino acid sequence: CASSLVGGDETQYL.

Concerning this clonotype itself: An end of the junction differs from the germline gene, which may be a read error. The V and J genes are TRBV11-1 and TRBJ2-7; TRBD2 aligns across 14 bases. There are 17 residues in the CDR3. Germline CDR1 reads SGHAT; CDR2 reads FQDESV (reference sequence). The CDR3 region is CASSLGLAGEVDNEQYF. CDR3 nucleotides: TGTGCCAGTAGCCTGGGACTAGCGGGAGAAGTTGACAACGAGCAGTACTTT. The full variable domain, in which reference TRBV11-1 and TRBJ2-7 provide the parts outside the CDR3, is EAEVAQSPRYKITEKSQAVAFWCDPISGHATLYWYRQILGQGPELLVQFQDESVVDDSQLPKDRFSAERLKGVDSTLKIQPAELGDSAMYLCASSLGLAGEVDNEQYFGPGTRLTVT.

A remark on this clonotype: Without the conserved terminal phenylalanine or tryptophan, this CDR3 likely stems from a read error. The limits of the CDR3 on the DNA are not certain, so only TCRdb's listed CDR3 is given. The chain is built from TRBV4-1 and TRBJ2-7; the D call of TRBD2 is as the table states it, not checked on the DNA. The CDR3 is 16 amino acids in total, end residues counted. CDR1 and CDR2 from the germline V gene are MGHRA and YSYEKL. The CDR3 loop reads CASSQDQGLAAYEQYY.

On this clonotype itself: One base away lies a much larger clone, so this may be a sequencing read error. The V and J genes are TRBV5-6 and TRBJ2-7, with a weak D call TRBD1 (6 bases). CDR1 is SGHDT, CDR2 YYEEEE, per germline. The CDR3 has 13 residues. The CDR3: CASGLRGLYEQYF. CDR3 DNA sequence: TGTGCCAGCGGCTTGAGGGGGTTGTACGAGCAGTACTTC.

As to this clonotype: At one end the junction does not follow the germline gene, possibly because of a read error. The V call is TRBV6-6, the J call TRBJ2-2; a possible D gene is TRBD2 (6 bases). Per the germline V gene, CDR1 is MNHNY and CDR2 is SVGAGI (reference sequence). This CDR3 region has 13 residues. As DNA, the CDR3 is TGTGCCGGCAGTTACCCGGAGGGCGGGGAGCTGTTTTTT. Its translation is CAGSYPEGGELFF.